This T cell receptor (beta chain) was retrieved from a study of cytomegalovirus exposure and HLA in healthy donors. Whole-study results and caveats: CMV serostatus was the sole immune exposure data available.

The J segment lost 2 bases and the V segment lost 1 base, leaving 5 bases of the junction unmatched. CDR3 length: 17 amino acids. Germline V gene data show CDR1 as SGHRS and CDR2 as YFSETQ. The PCR employed 60 Vbeta primers together with 13 Jbeta primers. Assay: immunoSEQ multiplex PCR; the TCRdb copy retains only in-frame clones and omits some. The table lists about 170,000 clones, 80% of them singletons. On this clone itself: Its specificity is unknown.

The sequencing input was PBMCs. The chain has TRBV5-1 and TRBJ2-2; 10 bases agree with TRBD2. This clonotype was sampled from a man aged 30-40 years in good health and CMV-seropositive. The CDR3 reads CASSLRSGGANTGELFF. For the CDR3, the DNA is TGCGCCAGCAGCTTGAGGAGCGGGGGGGCTAACACCGGGGAGCTGTTTTTT.